This TCR beta chain derives from a study of blood T cell repertoires in COVID-19. Germline values: CDR1 SGHTS, CDR2 YDEGEE. Trimming took off 3 bases at V and 0 bases at J, with 13 bases between the two ends. The CDR3 is 16 amino acids. Profiling relied on immunoSEQ multiplex PCR, and the TCRdb table lists in-frame clones only, not all of them. The profile covers about 200,000 clones, with approximately 90% appearing a single time and nearly 0.55% taken by the ten largest. The J gene is TRBJ1-5, the V gene TRBV5-8; possible D gene TRBD1, 5 bases. This TCR was recovered from a man aged 50-60 years with acute or convalescent COVID-19. Source material: peripheral blood. CDR3 nucleotides: TGTGCCAGCAGCTCGAGACCAGGGATTAGCAATCAGCCCCAGCATTTT. Protein sequence: CASSSRPGISNQPQHF.